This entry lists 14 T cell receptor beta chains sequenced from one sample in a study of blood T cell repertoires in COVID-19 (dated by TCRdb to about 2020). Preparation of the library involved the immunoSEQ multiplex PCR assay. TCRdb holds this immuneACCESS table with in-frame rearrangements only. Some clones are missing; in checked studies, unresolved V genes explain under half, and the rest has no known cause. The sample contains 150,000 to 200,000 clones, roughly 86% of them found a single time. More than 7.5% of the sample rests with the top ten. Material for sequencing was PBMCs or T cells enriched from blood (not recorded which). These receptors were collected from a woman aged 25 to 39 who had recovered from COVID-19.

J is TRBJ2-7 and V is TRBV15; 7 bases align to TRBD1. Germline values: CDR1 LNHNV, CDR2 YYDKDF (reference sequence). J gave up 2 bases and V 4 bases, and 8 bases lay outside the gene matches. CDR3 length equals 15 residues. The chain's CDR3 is CATSTDRAGPYEQYF. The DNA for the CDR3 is TGTGCCACCAGCACCGACAGGGCCGGCCCCTACGAGCAGTACTTC.

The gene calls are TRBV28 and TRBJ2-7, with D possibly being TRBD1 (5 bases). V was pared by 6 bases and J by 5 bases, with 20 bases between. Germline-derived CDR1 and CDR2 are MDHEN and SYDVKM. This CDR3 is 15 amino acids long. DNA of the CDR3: TGTGCCAGCAGCATCGCGACAGCCAATTTCGACGAGCAGTACTTC. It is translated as CASSIATANFDEQYF.

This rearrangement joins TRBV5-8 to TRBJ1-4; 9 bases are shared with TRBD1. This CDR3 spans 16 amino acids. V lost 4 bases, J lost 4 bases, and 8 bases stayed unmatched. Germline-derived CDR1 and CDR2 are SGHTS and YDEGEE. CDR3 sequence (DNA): TGTGCCAGCAGCCTTTCCGGGACAGGGATTAATGAAAAACTGTTTTTT. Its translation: CASSLSGTGINEKLFF.

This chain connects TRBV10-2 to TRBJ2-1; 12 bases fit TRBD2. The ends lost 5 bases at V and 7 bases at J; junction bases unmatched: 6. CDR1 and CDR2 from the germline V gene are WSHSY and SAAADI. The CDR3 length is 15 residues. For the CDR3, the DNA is TGCGCCAGCAGTCAGGGACTAGCGGGTTTTAATGAGCAGTTCTTC. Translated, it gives CASSQGLAGFNEQFF.

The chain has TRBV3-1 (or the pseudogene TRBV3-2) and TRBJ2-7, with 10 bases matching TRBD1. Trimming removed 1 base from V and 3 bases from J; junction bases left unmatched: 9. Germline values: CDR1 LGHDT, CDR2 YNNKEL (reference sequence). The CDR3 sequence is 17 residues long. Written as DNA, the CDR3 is TGTGCCAGCAGCCAAGGACCCCCGACAGGGGGCGGCTACGAGCAGTACTTC. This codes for CASSQGPPTGGGYEQYF.

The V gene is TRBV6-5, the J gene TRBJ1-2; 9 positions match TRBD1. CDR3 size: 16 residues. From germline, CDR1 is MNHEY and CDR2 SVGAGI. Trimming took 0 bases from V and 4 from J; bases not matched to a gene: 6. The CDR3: CASSYSQGAAPYGYTF. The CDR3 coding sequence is TGTGCCAGCAGTTACTCACAGGGGGCAGCTCCCTATGGCTACACCTTC.

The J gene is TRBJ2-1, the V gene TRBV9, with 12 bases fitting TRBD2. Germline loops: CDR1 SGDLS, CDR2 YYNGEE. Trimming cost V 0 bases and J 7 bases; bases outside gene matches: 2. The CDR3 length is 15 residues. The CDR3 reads CASSVGTSGRNEQFF. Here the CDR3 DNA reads TGTGCCAGCAGCGTAGGAACTAGCGGGAGGAATGAGCAGTTCTTC.

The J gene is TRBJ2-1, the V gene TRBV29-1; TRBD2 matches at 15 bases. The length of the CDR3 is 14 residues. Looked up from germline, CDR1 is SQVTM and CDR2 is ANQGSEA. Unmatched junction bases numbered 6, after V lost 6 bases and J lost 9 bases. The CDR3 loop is CSVTRTSGRGEQFF. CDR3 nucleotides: TGCAGCGTCACTAGGACTAGCGGGAGGGGTGAGCAGTTCTTC.

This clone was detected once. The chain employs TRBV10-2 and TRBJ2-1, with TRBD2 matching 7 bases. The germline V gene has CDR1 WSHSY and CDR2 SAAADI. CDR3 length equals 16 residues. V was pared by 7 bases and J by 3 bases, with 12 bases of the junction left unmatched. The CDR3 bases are TGCGCCAGCACGTGCGACCTAGCGGCTCACTACAATGAGCAGTTCTTC. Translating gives CASTCDLAAHYNEQFF.

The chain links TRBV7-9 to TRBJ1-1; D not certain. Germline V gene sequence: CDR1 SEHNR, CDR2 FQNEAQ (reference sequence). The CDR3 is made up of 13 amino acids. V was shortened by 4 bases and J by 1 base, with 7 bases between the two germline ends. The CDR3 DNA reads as TGTGCCAGCAGCTACCGTAGGAACACTGAAGCTTTCTTT. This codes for CASSYRRNTEAFF.

CDR3 sequence reads: CASSSNNGVDYGYTF. DNA for the CDR3: TGTGCCAGCAGTTCCAATAACGGGGTAGACTATGGCTACACCTTC. The V gene is TRBV6-5, the J gene TRBJ1-2; D unclear. The CDR3 totals 15 residues. Looked up from germline, CDR1 is MNHEY and CDR2 is SVGAGI. Deletions cut 4 bases from V and 3 bases from J, with 15 bases between.

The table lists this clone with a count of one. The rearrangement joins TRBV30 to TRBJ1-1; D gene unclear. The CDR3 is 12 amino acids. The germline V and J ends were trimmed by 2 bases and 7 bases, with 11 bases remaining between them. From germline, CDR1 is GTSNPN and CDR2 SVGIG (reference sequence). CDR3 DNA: TGTGCCTGGAGTTGGCGGTCCGGTGAAGCTTTCTTT. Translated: CAWSWRSGEAFF. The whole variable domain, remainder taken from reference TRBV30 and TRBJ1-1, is SQTIHQWPATLVQPVGSPLSLECTVEGTSNPNLYWYRQAAGRGLQLLFYSVGIGQISSEVPQNLSASRPQDRQFILSSKKLLLSDSGFYLCAWSWRSGEAFFGQGTRLTVV.

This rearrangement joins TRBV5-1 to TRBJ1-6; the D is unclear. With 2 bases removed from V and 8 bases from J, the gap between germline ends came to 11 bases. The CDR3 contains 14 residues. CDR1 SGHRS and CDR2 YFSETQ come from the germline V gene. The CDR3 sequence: CASSFGGGDSPLHF. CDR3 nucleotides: TGCGCCAGCAGCTTCGGCGGTGGAGATTCACCCCTCCACTTT.

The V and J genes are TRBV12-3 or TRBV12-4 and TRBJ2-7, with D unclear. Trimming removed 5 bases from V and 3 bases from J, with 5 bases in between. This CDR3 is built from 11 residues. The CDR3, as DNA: TGTGCCAGCAGTCTAAACTACGAGCAGTACTTC. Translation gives CASSLNYEQYF.